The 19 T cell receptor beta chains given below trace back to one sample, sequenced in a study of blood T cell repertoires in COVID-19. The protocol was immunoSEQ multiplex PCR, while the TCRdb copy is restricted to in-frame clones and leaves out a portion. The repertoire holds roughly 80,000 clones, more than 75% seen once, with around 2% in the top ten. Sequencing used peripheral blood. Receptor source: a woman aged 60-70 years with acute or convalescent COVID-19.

The CDR3 DNA sequence: TGTGCCAGCATGGGCTCTTACACAGATACGCAGTATTTT. Translated, it gives CASMGSYTDTQYF. The chain uses TRBV6-5 and TRBJ2-3; D is ambiguous. Trimming took off 7 bases at V and 2 bases at J, with 10 bases between the two ends. Looked up from germline, CDR1 is MNHEY and CDR2 is SVGAGI. CDR3 length equals 13 residues.

CDR3 loop: CASSQSQGAEYEQYF. The CDR3 nucleotides read TGTGCCAGCTCACAATCACAGGGGGCGGAATACGAGCAGTACTTC. The chain uses TRBV18 and TRBJ2-7; TRBD1 agrees at 9 bases. The CDR3 has 15 amino acids. Germline CDR1 KGHSH, CDR2 LQKENI. After removal of 4 bases from V and 4 bases from J, the junction contained 8 bases not matched to a gene.

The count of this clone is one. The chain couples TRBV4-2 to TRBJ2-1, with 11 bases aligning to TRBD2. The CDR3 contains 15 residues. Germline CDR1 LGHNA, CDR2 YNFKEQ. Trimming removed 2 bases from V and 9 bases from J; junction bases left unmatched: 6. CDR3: CASSQPVAGGGEQFF. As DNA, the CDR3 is TGTGCCAGCAGCCAACCGGTAGCGGGAGGGGGTGAGCAGTTCTTC.

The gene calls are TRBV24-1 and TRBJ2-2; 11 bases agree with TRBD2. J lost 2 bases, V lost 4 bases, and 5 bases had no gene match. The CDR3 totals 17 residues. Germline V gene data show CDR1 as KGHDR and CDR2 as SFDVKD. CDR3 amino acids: CATSDLGLADNTGELFF. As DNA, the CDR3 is TGTGCCACCAGTGACTTGGGACTAGCGGACAACACCGGGGAGCTGTTTTTT.

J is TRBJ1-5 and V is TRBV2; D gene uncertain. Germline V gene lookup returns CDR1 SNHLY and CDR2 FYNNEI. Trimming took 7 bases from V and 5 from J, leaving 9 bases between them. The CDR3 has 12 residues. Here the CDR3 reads CASTGGDQPQHF. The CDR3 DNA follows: TGTGCCAGCACCGGAGGAGATCAGCCCCAGCATTTT.

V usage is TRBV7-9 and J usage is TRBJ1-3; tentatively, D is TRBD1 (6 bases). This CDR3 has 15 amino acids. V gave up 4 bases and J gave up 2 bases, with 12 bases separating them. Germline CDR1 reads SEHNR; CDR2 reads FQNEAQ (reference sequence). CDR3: CASSYRDKAGNTIYF. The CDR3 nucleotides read TGTGCCAGCAGCTACAGGGATAAGGCTGGAAACACCATATATTTT.

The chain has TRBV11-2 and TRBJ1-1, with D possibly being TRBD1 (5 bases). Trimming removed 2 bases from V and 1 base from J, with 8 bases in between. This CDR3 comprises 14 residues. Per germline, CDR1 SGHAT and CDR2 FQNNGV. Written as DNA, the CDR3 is TGTGCCAGCAGCTTACTCGGACAGAACACTGAAGCTTTCTTT. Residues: CASSLLGQNTEAFF.

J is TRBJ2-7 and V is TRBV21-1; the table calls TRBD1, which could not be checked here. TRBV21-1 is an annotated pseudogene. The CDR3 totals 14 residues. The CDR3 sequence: CASSNGGGTYEQYF. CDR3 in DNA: TGTGCCAGCAGCAATGGTGGGGGCACCTACGAGCAGTACTTC.

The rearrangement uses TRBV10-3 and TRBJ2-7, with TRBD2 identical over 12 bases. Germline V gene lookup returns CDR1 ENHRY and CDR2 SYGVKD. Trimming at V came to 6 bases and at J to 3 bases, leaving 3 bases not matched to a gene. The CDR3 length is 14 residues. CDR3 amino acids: CAIRETSGSYEQYF. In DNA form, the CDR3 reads TGTGCCATCAGAGAGACTAGCGGGAGCTACGAGCAGTACTTC.

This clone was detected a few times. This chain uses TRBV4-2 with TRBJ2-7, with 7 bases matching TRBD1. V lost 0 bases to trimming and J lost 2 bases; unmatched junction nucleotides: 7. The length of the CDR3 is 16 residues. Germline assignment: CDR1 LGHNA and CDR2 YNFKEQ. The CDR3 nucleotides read TGTGCCAGCAGCCAAGAGTACCGGGACAGAACCTACGAGCAGTACTTC. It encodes CASSQEYRDRTYEQYF.

The CDR3 is CASSLKGFGDTDTQYF. For the CDR3, the DNA is TGTGCCAGCAGTCTTAAAGGGTTCGGGGACACAGATACGCAGTATTTT. The chain joins TRBV28 to TRBJ2-3, with a weak D call TRBD2 (5 bases). The V gene lost 5 bases and the J gene lost 2 bases, with 17 bases spanning the gap. Germline loops: CDR1 MDHEN, CDR2 SYDVKM. This CDR3 comprises 16 residues.

The CDR3 region has the DNA TGTGCCAGCAGCAGCCAGGGTGGGGGCCAGCCCCAGCATTTT. This translates into CASSSQGGGQPQHF. The chain employs TRBV7-2 and TRBJ1-5; weak D call: TRBD1 (6 bases). In germline, CDR1 is SGHTA, CDR2 FQGNSA. Trimming cost V 5 bases and J 7 bases, with 15 bases left between them. The CDR3 loop spans 14 amino acids.

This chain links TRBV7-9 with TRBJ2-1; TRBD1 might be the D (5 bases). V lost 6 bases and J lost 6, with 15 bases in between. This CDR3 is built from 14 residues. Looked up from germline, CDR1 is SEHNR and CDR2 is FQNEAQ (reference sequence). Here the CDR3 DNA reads TGTGCCAGCAGTTTAAACAGGAAATTCAATGAGCAGTTCTTC. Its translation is CASSLNRKFNEQFF.

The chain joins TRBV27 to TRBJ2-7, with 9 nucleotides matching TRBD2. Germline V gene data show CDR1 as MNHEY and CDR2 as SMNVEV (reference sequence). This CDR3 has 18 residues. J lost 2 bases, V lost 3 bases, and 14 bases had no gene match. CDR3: CASSLRASGVPGPYEQYF. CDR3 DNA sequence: TGTGCCAGCAGTTTGCGCGCTAGCGGGGTACCTGGGCCCTACGAGCAGTACTTC.

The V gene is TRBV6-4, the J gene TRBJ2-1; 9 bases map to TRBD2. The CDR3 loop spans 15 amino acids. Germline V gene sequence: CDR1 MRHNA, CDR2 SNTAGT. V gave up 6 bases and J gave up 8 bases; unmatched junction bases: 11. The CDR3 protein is CASRPGLALEDEQFF. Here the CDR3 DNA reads TGTGCCAGCAGGCCGGGACTAGCCTTAGAGGATGAGCAGTTCTTC.

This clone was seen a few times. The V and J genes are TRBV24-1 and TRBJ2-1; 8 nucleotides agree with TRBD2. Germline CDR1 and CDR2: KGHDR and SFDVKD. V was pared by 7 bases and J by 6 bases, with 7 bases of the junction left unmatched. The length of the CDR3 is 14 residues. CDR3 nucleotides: TGTGCCACCAGGGAGAGCGGGAGCAGCAATGAGCAGTTCTTC. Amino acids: CATRESGSSNEQFF.

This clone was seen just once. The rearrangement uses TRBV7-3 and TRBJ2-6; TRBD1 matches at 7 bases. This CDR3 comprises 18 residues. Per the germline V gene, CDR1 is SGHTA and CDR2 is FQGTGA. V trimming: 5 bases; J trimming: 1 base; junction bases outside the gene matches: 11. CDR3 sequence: CASSLTGDGWSGANVLTF. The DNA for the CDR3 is TGTGCCAGCAGCCTTACAGGGGACGGTTGGTCTGGGGCCAACGTCCTGACTTTC.

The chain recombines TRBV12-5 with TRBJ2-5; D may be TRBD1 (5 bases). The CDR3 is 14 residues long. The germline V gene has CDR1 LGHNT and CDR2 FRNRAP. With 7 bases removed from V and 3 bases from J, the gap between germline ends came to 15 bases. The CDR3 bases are TGTGCTAGTGCCAACGTCCAGGGTGAAGAGACCCAGTACTTC. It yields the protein CASANVQGEETQYF.

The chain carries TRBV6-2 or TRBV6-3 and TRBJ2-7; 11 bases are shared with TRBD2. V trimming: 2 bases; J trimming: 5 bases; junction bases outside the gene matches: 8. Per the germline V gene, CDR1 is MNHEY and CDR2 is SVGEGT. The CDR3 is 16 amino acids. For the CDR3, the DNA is TGTGCCAGCAGTTACCGCCCTAGCGGGAGGATCGACGAGCAGTACTTC. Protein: CASSYRPSGRIDEQYF.